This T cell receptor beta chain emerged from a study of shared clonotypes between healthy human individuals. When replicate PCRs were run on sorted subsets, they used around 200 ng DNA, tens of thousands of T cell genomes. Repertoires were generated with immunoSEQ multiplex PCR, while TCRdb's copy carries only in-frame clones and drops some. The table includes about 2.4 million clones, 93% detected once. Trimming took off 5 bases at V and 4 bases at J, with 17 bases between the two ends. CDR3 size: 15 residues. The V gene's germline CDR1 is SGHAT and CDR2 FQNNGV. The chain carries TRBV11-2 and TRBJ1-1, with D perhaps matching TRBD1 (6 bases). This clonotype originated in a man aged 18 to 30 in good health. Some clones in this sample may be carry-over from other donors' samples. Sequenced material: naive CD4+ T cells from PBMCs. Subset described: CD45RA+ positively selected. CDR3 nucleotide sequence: TGTGCCAGCAGCCCGCGGACCGGGGGCCCCACTGAAGCTTTCTTT. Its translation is CASSPRTGGPTEAFF.